These 8 T cell receptor beta chains originate from one sample sequenced in a study of spatial heterogeneity in lung cancer. Time point reported: sample taken at primary tumor resection. Unsorted whole RNA samples from tumor, nontumor lung or frozen PBMC were sequenced. TCRdb passed the 5' RACE reads through MiXCR, listing each CDR3 protein once. In the table there are about 56,000 distinct CDR3 sequences, less than 10% of which are singletons. The sequenced sample was PBMCs, obtained at surgery. These receptors all come from a female donor with early-stage non-small cell lung cancer.

The chain links TRBV10-3 to TRBJ1-4; TRBD1 matches 8 bases. With V trimmed by 4 bases and J by 5 bases, 9 bases remained unmatched. Germline lookup yields CDR1 ENHRY and CDR2 SYGVKD. The CDR3 sequence is 16 residues long. DNA of the CDR3: TGTGCCATCAGTGCACGACCGGGACAGGAGAATGAAAAACTGTTTTTT. Amino acid sequence: CAISARPGQENEKLFF.

The V and J genes are TRBV11-2 and TRBJ2-6; D ambiguous. Trimming left V 0 bases short and J 2 bases short, with 8 bases between. Germline V lookup: CDR1 SGHAT, CDR2 FQNNGV. The CDR3 loop spans 16 amino acids. CDR3 residues: CASSLDRITGANVLTF. In DNA, the CDR3 is TGTGCCAGCAGCTTAGATCGGATAACTGGGGCCAACGTCCTGACTTTC.

This clonotype occurred many times. This chain uses TRBV10-3 with TRBJ2-3; no clear D gene. CDR3 length: 18 residues. V lost 0 bases, J lost 2 bases, and 18 bases lay in between. CDR1 is ENHRY, CDR2 SYGVKD, per germline. CDR3 nucleotide sequence: TGTGCCATCAGTGAGTCGTTTGAGACTCCCCGTTACACAGATACGCAGTATTTT. Protein product: CAISESFETPRYTDTQYF.

This chain joins TRBV12-3 or TRBV12-4 and TRBJ2-2, with 11 bases lining up with TRBD2. This CDR3 has 17 amino acids. After removal of 6 bases from V and 3 bases from J, the junction contained 9 bases not matched to a gene. Written as DNA, the CDR3 is TGTGCCAGCAGCGCAAGCACTAGCGGGAGCCACACCGGGGAGCTGTTTTTT. Encoded protein: CASSASTSGSHTGELFF.

The chain recombines TRBV12-5 with TRBJ1-2; 8 nucleotides line up with TRBD1. CDR3 length: 14 residues. The germline V gene encodes CDR1 LGHNT and CDR2 FRNRAP. Germline trimming cut 5 bases from V and 4 bases from J; bases unmatched to any gene: 6. CDR3 bases: TGTGCTAGTGGTCTCCCGGGGACAGGCTATGGCTACACCTTC. As protein: CASGLPGTGYGYTF.

This clonotype was picked up a small number of times. The V gene is TRBV27, the J gene TRBJ2-3, with unresolved D. The CDR3 contains 16 residues. Germline V gene lookup returns CDR1 MNHEY and CDR2 SMNVEV (reference sequence). Deletions cut 0 bases from V and 0 bases from J, with 10 bases between. CDR3 sequence (DNA): TGTGCCAGCAGTTTATCAGGGCGGTGGAGCACAGATACGCAGTATTTT. Translating gives CASSLSGRWSTDTQYF.

This clonotype was picked up a small number of times. The CDR3 DNA is TGTGCCAGCAGTTTAGGCGCCGTGAACACTGAAGCTTTCTTT. This encodes CASSLGAVNTEAFF. This sequence joins TRBV27 and TRBJ1-1; D is unclear. The germline CDR1 and CDR2 sequences are MNHEY and SMNVEV (reference sequence). This CDR3 is built from 14 residues. Trimming removed 2 bases from V and 0 bases from J, with 7 bases in between.

This clonotype has just a few counts. This chain links TRBV6-1 with TRBJ2-2; tentatively, D is TRBD1 (6 bases). The germline gives CDR1 MNHNS, CDR2 SASEGT. Deletions cut 1 base from V and 4 bases from J, with 7 bases between. CDR3 size: 14 residues. CDR3 sequence: CASSEVDSTGELFF. The CDR3 nucleotides read TGTGCCAGCAGTGAAGTGGACAGCACCGGGGAGCTGTTTTTT.